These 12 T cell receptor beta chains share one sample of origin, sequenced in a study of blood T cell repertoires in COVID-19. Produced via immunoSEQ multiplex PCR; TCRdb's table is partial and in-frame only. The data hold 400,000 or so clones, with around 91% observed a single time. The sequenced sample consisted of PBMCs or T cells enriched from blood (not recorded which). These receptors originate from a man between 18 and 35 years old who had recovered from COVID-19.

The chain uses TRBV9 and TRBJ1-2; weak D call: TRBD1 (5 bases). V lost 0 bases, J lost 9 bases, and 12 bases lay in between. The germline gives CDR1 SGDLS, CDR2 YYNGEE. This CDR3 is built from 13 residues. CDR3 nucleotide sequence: TGTGCCAGCAGCGTAGTTTCCGGGGGGAGCTACACCTTC. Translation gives CASSVVSGGSYTF.

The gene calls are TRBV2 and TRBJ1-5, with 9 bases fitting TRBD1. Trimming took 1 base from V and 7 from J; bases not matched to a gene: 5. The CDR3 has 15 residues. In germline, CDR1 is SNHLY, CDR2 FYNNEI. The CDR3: CASSEEGTGGQPQHF. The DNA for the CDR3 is TGTGCCAGCAGTGAAGAGGGAACAGGGGGCCAGCCCCAGCATTTT.

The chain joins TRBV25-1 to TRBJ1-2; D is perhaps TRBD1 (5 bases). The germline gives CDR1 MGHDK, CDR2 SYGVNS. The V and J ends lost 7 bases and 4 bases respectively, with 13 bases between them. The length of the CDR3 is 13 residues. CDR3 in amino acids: CASTLGQGYGYTF. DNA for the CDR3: TGTGCCAGCACCCTGGGGCAGGGCTATGGCTACACCTTC.

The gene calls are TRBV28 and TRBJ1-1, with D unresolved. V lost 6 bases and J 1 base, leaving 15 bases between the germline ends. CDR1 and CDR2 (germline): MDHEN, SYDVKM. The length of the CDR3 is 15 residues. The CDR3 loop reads CASSPGSRRNTEAFF. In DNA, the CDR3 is TGTGCCAGCAGCCCCGGGAGCAGGCGGAACACTGAAGCTTTCTTT.

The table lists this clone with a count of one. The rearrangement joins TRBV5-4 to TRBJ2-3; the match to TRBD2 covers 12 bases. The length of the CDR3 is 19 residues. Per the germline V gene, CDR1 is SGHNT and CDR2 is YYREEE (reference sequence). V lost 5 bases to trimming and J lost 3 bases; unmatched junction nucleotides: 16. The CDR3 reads CASSPPSASGGAGTDTQYF. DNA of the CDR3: TGTGCCAGCAGTCCGCCCTCGGCTAGCGGGGGGGCCGGGACAGATACGCAGTATTTT.

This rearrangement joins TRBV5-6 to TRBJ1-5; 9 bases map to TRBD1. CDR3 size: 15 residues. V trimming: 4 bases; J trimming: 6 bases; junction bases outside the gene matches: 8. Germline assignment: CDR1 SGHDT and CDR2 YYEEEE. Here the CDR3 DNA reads TGTGCCAGCAGCCCTAAAGACAGGGGGTGTCAGCCCCAGCATTTT. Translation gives CASSPKDRGCQPQHF.

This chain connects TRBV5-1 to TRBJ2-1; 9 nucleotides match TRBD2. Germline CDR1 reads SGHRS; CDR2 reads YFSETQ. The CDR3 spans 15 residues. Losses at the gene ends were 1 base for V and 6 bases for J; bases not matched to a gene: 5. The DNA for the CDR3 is TGCGCCAGCAGCTTGTCCGCTAGCGGGGTCAATGAGCAGTTCTTC. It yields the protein CASSLSASGVNEQFF. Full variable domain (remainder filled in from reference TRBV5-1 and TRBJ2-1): KAGVTQTPRYLIKTRGQQVTLSCSPISGHRSVSWYQQTPGQGLQFLFEYFSETQRNKGNFPGRFSGRQFSNSRSEMNVSTLELGDSALYLCASSLSASGVNEQFFGPGTRLTVL.

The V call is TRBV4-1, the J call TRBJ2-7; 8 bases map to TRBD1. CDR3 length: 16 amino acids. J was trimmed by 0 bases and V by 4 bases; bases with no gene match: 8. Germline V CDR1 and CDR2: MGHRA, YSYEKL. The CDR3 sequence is CASSLSTGEGSYEQYF. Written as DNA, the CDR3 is TGCGCCAGCAGCCTCTCGACAGGGGAAGGCTCCTACGAGCAGTACTTC.

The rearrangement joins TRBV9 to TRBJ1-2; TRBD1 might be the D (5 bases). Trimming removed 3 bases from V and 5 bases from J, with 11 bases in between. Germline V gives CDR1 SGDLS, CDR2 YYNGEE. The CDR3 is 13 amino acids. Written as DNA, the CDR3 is TGTGCCAGCAGCGAGCAGGGTGTTTATGGCTACACCTTC. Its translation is CASSEQGVYGYTF.

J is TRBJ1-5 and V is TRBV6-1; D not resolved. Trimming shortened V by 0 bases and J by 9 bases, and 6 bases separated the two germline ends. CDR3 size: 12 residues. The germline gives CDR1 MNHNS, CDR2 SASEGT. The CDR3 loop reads CASSEALRPQHF. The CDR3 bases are TGTGCCAGCAGTGAAGCTCTCAGGCCCCAGCATTTT.

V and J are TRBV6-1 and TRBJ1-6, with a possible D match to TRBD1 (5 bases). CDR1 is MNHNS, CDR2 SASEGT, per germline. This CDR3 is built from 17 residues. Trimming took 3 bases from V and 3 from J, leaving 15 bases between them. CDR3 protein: CASSDRQQASYNSPLHF. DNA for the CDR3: TGTGCCAGCAGTGACAGACAGCAAGCTAGCTATAATTCACCCCTCCACTTT.

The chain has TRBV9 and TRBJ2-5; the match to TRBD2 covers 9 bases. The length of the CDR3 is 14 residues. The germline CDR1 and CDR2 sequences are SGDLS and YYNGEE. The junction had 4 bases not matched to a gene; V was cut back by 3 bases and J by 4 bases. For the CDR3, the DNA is TGTGCCAGCAGCGCGGGACTAGCTCGAGAGACCCAGTACTTC. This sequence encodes CASSAGLARETQYF.